This is a list of T cell receptor beta chains from one sample in a study of blood T cell repertoires in COVID-19. The table came from immunoSEQ multiplex PCR; TCRdb's copy has only in-frame clones and leaves some out. The profile covers over 35,000 clones, with over 80% appearing a single time and roughly 14% taken by the ten largest. The sequenced sample was peripheral blood. Source of these receptors: a woman aged 30 to 39 in a cohort sampled during active COVID-19. The CDR3 runs from the conserved cysteine through the conserved F or W. Fields, in order: J gene, clone size, D gene, V gene, CDR3 protein, CDR3 DNA. The D gene is left open where the match is weak. Where a row states a size, it is once, few, many or the class of an expanded clone; other rows omit it.

J: TRBJ1-6; size: -; D: -; V: TRBV3-1/TRBV3-2; CDR3: CASIGQTYNSPLHF; DNA: TGTGCCAGCATCGGACAGACCTATAATTCACCCCTCCACTTT
J: TRBJ1-1; size: -; D: TRBD1; V: TRBV6-2/TRBV6-3; CDR3: CASSLDRVMTEAFF; DNA: TGTGCCAGCAGTCTCGACAGGGTCATGACTGAAGCTTTCTTT
J: TRBJ2-7; size: -; D: TRBD1; V: TRBV9; CDR3: CASSGGVTGTSYEQYF; DNA: TGTGCCAGCAGCGGAGGGGTGACAGGGACATCCTACGAGCAGTACTTC
J: TRBJ2-3; size: once; D: TRBD2; V: TRBV6-5; CDR3: CASSYTSGRTDTQYF; DNA: TGTGCCAGCAGTTACACCAGCGGGAGGACAGATACGCAGTATTTT
J: TRBJ2-5; size: -; D: TRBD1; V: TRBV7-2; CDR3: CASSSTLGGTGLKGETQYF; DNA: TGTGCCAGCAGCTCTACCTTGGGCGGGACAGGGCTAAAGGGAGAGACCCAGTACTTC
J: TRBJ1-1; size: -; D: TRBD1; V: TRBV11-2; CDR3: CASSAKQGRNTEAFF; DNA: TGTGCCAGCAGCGCAAAACAGGGGCGTAACACTGAAGCTTTCTTT
J: TRBJ1-5; size: medium-sized; D: -; V: TRBV10-3; CDR3: CAISYSENQPQHF; DNA: TGTGCCATCAGTTACAGTGAGAATCAGCCCCAGCATTTT
J: TRBJ2-1; size: -; D: TRBD1; V: TRBV14; CDR3: CASSRGQGARLEQFF; DNA: TGTGCCAGCAGCCGAGGACAGGGGGCGCGTCTTGAGCAGTTCTTC
J: TRBJ2-3; size: -; D: -; V: TRBV6-5; CDR3: CATAVGSDTDTQYF; DNA: TGTGCCACCGCTGTCGGTAGCGACACAGATACGCAGTATTTT
J: TRBJ1-6; size: few; D: -; V: TRBV20-1; CDR3: CSASSRGNSPLHF; DNA: TGCAGTGCTAGTAGCAGGGGTAATTCACCCCTCCACTTT
J: TRBJ2-7; size: -; D: TRBD1; V: TRBV7-9; CDR3: CASSLALGQGSYEQYF; DNA: TGTGCCAGCAGCTTAGCACTCGGACAGGGCTCCTACGAGCAGTACTTC
J: TRBJ2-1; size: -; D: TRBD2; V: TRBV7-3; CDR3: CASSSTSGSYNEQFF; DNA: TGTGCCAGCAGCTCGACTAGCGGGAGTTACAATGAGCAGTTCTTC
J: TRBJ2-5; size: -; D: TRBD1; V: TRBV5-6; CDR3: CASSLVQGAAETQYF; DNA: TGTGCCAGCAGCTTGGTCCAGGGGGCGGCTGAGACCCAGTACTTC
J: TRBJ2-7; size: -; D: TRBD1; V: TRBV4-1; CDR3: CASSRAGTGLMLGSYEQYF; DNA: TGCGCCAGCAGCCGTGCCGGGACAGGGTTGATGTTAGGGTCCTACGAGCAGTACTTC
J: TRBJ2-5; size: few; D: -; V: TRBV5-1; CDR3: CASRTTAETQYF; DNA: TGCGCCAGCAGAACCACCGCGGAGACCCAGTACTTC
J: TRBJ2-5; size: -; D: TRBD2; V: TRBV5-1; CDR3: CASSFRSGIQTQYF; DNA: TGCGCCAGCAGCTTCCGTAGCGGGATACAGACCCAGTACTTC
J: TRBJ2-4; size: -; D: -; V: TRBV9; CDR3: CASSVSTANIQYF; DNA: TGTGCCAGCAGCGTCTCGACAGCAAACATTCAGTACTTC
J: TRBJ2-6; size: once; D: TRBD2; V: TRBV19; CDR3: CASSMATSGRVSGANVLTF; DNA: TGTGCCAGTAGTATGGCGACTAGCGGGAGGGTCTCTGGGGCCAACGTCCTGACTTTC
J: TRBJ1-5; size: few; D: -; V: TRBV7-9; CDR3: CAIGEQPQHF; DNA: TGTGCCATCGGGGAGCAGCCCCAGCATTTT
J: TRBJ1-1; size: -; D: -; V: TRBV30; CDR3: CAWSVYGGTEAFF; DNA: TGTGCCTGGAGTGTCTACGGGGGAACTGAAGCTTTCTTT
J: TRBJ1-1; size: -; D: -; V: TRBV7-2; CDR3: CASSLNGARQNTEAFF; DNA: TGTGCCAGCAGCTTAAACGGTGCCAGGCAGAACACTGAAGCTTTCTTT
J: TRBJ2-7; size: -; D: -; V: TRBV19; CDR3: CASSAPLQGSYEQYF; DNA: TGTGCCAGTAGTGCGCCTTTACAGGGAAGCTACGAGCAGTACTTC
J: TRBJ2-2; size: -; D: TRBD2; V: TRBV28; CDR3: CASSHGTSGSGELFF; DNA: TGTGCCAGCAGCCATGGGACTAGCGGGTCCGGGGAGCTGTTTTTT
J: TRBJ1-1; size: -; D: -; V: TRBV6-1; CDR3: CASSDRMNTEAFF; DNA: TGTGCCAGCAGTGACAGGATGAACACTGAAGCTTTCTTT
J: TRBJ2-3; size: -; D: -; V: TRBV9; CDR3: CASSVLGGGTDTQYF; DNA: TGTGCCAGCAGCGTACTAGGGGGGGGCACAGATACGCAGTATTTT
J: TRBJ1-2; size: -; D: TRBD1; V: TRBV28; CDR3: CASSTQGEGYTF; DNA: TGTGCCAGCAGTACGCAGGGGGAGGGCTACACCTTC
J: TRBJ2-7; size: -; D: TRBD2; V: TRBV7-9; CDR3: CASSSPSSGSAHEQYF; DNA: TGTGCCAGCAGCTCACCTTCTAGCGGGAGCGCCCACGAGCAGTACTTC
J: TRBJ1-3; size: -; D: -; V: TRBV28; CDR3: CASSLQGSGNTIYF; DNA: TGTGCCAGCAGTTTACAGGGCTCTGGAAACACCATATATTTT
J: TRBJ1-1; size: once; D: -; V: TRBV9; CDR3: CASSVDRNTEAFF; DNA: TGTGCCAGCAGCGTAGACAGGAACACTGAAGCTTTCTTT
J: TRBJ2-1; size: -; D: -; V: TRBV19; CDR3: CASSSLGGGGTENEQFF; DNA: TGTGCCAGTAGCTCCCTCGGGGGAGGGGGGACTGAAAATGAGCAGTTCTTC
J: TRBJ1-3; size: -; D: -; V: TRBV2; CDR3: CASRVQGSSGNTIYF; DNA: TGTGCCAGCAGGGTTCAGGGTAGCTCTGGAAACACCATATATTTT
J: TRBJ2-3; size: -; D: -; V: TRBV11-3; CDR3: CASSSAGERTDTQYF; DNA: TGTGCCAGCAGCTCGGCGGGCGAGCGCACAGATACGCAGTATTTT
J: TRBJ2-2; size: -; D: TRBD1; V: TRBV27; CDR3: CASSLSGTGNTGELFF; DNA: TGTGCCAGCAGTTTATCGGGGACAGGGAACACCGGGGAGCTGTTTTTT
J: TRBJ2-2; size: -; D: -; V: TRBV10-2; CDR3: CASRARSPGLLAGELFF; DNA: TGCGCGTCGCGGGCTAGATCCCCCGGGTTATTGGCCGGGGAGCTGTTTTTT
J: TRBJ2-7; size: -; D: TRBD2; V: TRBV3-1/TRBV3-2; CDR3: CASSPGLAVSYEQYF; DNA: TGTGCCAGCAGCCCCGGACTAGCGGTTTCCTACGAGCAGTACTTC
J: TRBJ2-3; size: -; D: TRBD2; V: TRBV5-6; CDR3: CASSSGTSGRTLLDTQYF; DNA: TGTGCCAGCAGCTCCGGGACTAGCGGAAGAACGTTGTTAGATACGCAGTATTTT
J: TRBJ2-3; size: -; D: -; V: TRBV4-3; CDR3: CASSQGSVLGADTQYF; DNA: TGCGCCAGCAGCCAAGGGTCGGTTCTAGGGGCAGATACGCAGTATTTT
J: TRBJ2-3; size: -; D: -; V: TRBV24-1; CDR3: CATSETWDSSMQYF; DNA: TGTGCCACCAGTGAAACCTGGGACTCCTCAATGCAGTATTTT
J: TRBJ2-2; size: -; D: -; V: TRBV29-1; CDR3: CSVDRSNTGELFF; DNA: TGCAGCGTTGACAGATCAAACACCGGGGAGCTGTTTTTT
J: TRBJ2-5; size: -; D: -; V: TRBV4-1; CDR3: CASSPDRRTQYF; DNA: TGCGCCAGCAGCCCCGACAGGAGGACCCAGTACTTC
J: TRBJ2-3; size: -; D: -; V: TRBV6-5; CDR3: CASRAGGGNTDTQYF; DNA: TGTGCCAGCAGGGCCGGGGGAGGAAACACAGATACGCAGTATTTT
J: TRBJ2-2; size: -; D: -; V: TRBV9; CDR3: CASSVLGELFF; DNA: TGTGCCAGCAGCGTACTCGGGGAGCTGTTTTTT
J: TRBJ2-7; size: -; D: TRBD2; V: TRBV27; CDR3: CASSLSPLGRDEQYF; DNA: TGTGCCAGCAGTTTAAGCCCGCTTGGGAGGGACGAGCAGTACTTC
J: TRBJ2-2; size: -; D: -; V: TRBV13; CDR3: CASSLGQVGELFF; DNA: TGTGCCAGCAGCTTAGGACAGGTCGGGGAGCTGTTTTTT
J: TRBJ2-1; size: -; D: TRBD2; V: TRBV4-1; CDR3: CASQREGQVNEQFF; DNA: TGCGCCAGCCAGCGGGAGGGCCAGGTTAATGAGCAGTTCTTC
J: TRBJ2-2; size: -; D: -; V: TRBV18; CDR3: CASSPREWNTGELFF; DNA: TGTGCCAGCTCACCAAGGGAGTGGAACACCGGGGAGCTGTTTTTT
J: TRBJ2-2; size: once; D: -; V: TRBV27; CDR3: CASSTADSPTGELFF; DNA: TGTGCCAGCAGTACCGCGGACAGCCCCACCGGGGAGCTGTTTTTT
J: TRBJ1-5; size: -; D: TRBD1; V: TRBV6-5; CDR3: CASSKTGDRNQPQHF; DNA: TGTGCCAGCAGCAAGACAGGGGATCGCAATCAGCCCCAGCATTTT